The clone carrying this T cell receptor (beta chain) was counted many times. Its target is unknown. This specimen comes from a study of T cell clonality in common variable immunodeficiency. The repertoire was sequenced with immunoSEQ multiplex PCR; TCRdb's copy has only in-frame clones and lacks some. The sample was found to contain tens of thousands of clones, and every one recurs. Study-level results: In common variable immunodeficiency, TCR beta chains reportedly carried fewer deletions and N-nucleotide insertions.

Specimen: peripheral blood mononuclear cells. This receptor was taken from a human donor with common variable immunodeficiency.

CDR3 region: CASSAGMRQSGANVLTF. The sequenced part of the CDR3 DNA is TGTGCCAGCAGCGCCGGTATGAGACAATCAGGGGCCAACGTC. V is TRBV6-2 or TRBV6-3 and J is TRBJ2-6; D remains ambiguous. The sequenced fragment ends 3 residues before the CDR3 boundary, so the rest is inferred from the germline J gene. The V gene's germline CDR1 is MNHEY and CDR2 SVGEGT. Trimming removed 6 bases from V and 4 bases from J, with 19 bases in between. The CDR3 runs 17 residues.